The source of this T cell receptor (beta chain) is a study of blood T cell repertoires in COVID-19. Source study methods: Reference gene primer amplification gave nucleated cell count estimates. Only in-frame clones appear in the TCRdb table, and some are missing; sequencing was by immunoSEQ multiplex PCR. The D gene and trimming were derived from the DNA, and the V and J assignments and clone size from that table. The sample holds around 460,000 clones, around 90% seen once. Sequenced input: peripheral blood. This clonotype was obtained from a man between 18 and 35 years old with COVID-19, enrolled during active disease.

CDR3 amino acids: CASSLWGPGSSYEQYF. CDR3 DNA: TGCGCCAGCAGCCTTTGGGGGCCAGGAAGCTCCTACGAGCAGTACTTC. The chain couples TRBV4-1 to TRBJ2-7, with D tentatively TRBD1 (6 bases). Per the germline V gene, CDR1 is MGHRA and CDR2 is YSYEKL. V lost 4 bases to trimming and J lost 0 bases, with 16 bases between them. The CDR3 totals 16 residues.